This record looks at one T cell receptor (beta chain) sequence and its context. This specimen comes from a study of blood T cell repertoires in COVID-19. The wider study: Acute and convalescent COVID-19 specimens originated in the United States, Italy and Spain.

The authors' processing: Nucleated cell counts were estimated from reference gene primer amplification. Assay: immunoSEQ multiplex PCR; the TCRdb copy retains only in-frame clones and omits some. D and trimming come from the DNA, and the V and J calls and clone size come from that table. This sample has approximately 300,000 clones; 80% to 90% occur once, and the top ten carry under 8%. Looked up from germline, CDR1 is SGHDT and CDR2 is YYEEEE. This CDR3 is built from 15 residues. V was pared by 0 bases and J by 8 bases, with 6 bases of the junction left unmatched. The V call is TRBV5-6, the J call TRBJ2-4; TRBD1 matches 9 bases. Material: peripheral blood. This receptor was obtained from a man younger than 35 who had recovered from COVID-19. CDR3 residues: CASSLVTGGADIQYF. CDR3 nucleotide sequence: TGTGCCAGCAGCTTGGTCACAGGGGGCGCGGACATTCAGTACTTC.